This T cell receptor (beta chain) comes out of a study of response to subunit inactivated influenza vaccine. MiXCR was run by TCRdb on the RT-PCR reads, yielding one entry per CDR3 protein. Of 800,000 to 1,000,000 distinct CDR3 sequences in the sample, 21% are singletons; the top ten hold roughly 10%. Study outcomes and limitations: Few new T cells, the authors suggested, are recruited by each seasonal influenza vaccination.

The sample holds a few counts of this clonotype. What it binds is not known. This receptor was obtained from a man in his fifties or sixties who received an inactivated influenza vaccine. Source: PBMCs from blood, taken 4 to 6 days after vaccination.

Here the CDR3 reads CASCLETGAAKTTYNEQFF. CDR3 sequence (DNA): TGTGCCAGCTGTTTAGAGACAGGGGCCGCAAAGACTACCTACAATGAGCAGTTCTTC. This sequence joins TRBV6-7 and TRBJ2-1; 8 bases line up with TRBD1. TRBV6-7 is designated an ORF whose function remains uncertain. V was pared by 8 bases and J by 2 bases, with 20 bases of the junction left unmatched. This CDR3 is built from 19 residues.